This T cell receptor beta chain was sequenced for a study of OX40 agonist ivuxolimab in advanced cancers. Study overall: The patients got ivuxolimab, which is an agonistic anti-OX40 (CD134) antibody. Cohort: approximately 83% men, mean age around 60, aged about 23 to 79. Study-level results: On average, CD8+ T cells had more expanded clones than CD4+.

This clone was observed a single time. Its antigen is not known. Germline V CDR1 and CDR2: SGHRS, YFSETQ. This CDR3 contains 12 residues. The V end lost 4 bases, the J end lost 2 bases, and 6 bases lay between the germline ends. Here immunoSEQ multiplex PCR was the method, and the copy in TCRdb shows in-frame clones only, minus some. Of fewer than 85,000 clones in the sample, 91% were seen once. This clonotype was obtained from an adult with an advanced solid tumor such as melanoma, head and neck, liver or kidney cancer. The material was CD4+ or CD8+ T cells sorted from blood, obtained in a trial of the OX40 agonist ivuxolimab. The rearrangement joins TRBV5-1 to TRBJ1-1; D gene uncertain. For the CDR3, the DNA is TGCGCCAGCAGCCGGGGAAACACTGAAGCTTTCTTT. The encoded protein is CASSRGNTEAFF.